This T cell receptor (beta chain) is from a study of graft-versus-host responses after intestinal transplantation. About the study: Recipients had transplants, and these were multivisceral, liver-intestinal, or isolated intestinal. Tacrolimus plus steroids were given to all recipients for around three years, preceded by anti-thymocyte globulin induction. General study findings and limits: Recipient marrow showed GvH clones, some seen first in ileum or blood. Early post-transplant declines in HvG were associated with peak levels of circulating GvH clones.

The CDR3 contains 14 residues. Germline V gene lookup returns CDR1 SQVTM and CDR2 ANQGSEA. V lost 2 bases, J lost 6 bases, and 14 bases lay in between. Generated by immunoSEQ multiplex PCR, the TCRdb table keeps only in-frame clones and is missing some. The table includes 75,000 to 90,000 clones, around 90% detected once. Comment on this clone: Its antigen is undetermined.

This chain connects TRBV29-1 to TRBJ2-4; D might be TRBD2 (7 bases). The sequencing here drew on unstimulated CD4+ T cells sorted from spleen or lymph node cells, taken before intestinal transplant. The TCR was taken from a human donor who received an intestinal transplant. The CDR3 region is CSVERGGIRNIQYF. The CDR3 DNA reads TGCAGCGTTGAAAGGGGGGGAATAAGAAACATTCAGTACTTC. Filled out from reference TRBV29-1 and TRBJ2-4, the complete variable domain reads SAVISQKPSRDICQRGTSLTIQCQVDSQVTMMFWYRQQPGQSLTLIATANQGSEATYESGFVIDKFPISRPNLTFSTLTVSNMSPEDSSIYLCSVERGGIRNIQYFGAGTRLSVL.